This T cell receptor (beta chain) was identified during a study of glioma-infiltrating T cells after dendritic cell vaccination. TCRdb's table, derived via immunoSEQ multiplex PCR, lists solely in-frame clones and lacks some. The sample shows around 96,000 clones, over 60% of them seen only once. Germline CDR1 MDHEN, CDR2 SYDVKM. The CDR3 has 12 amino acids. V was trimmed by 7 bases and J by 6 bases, leaving 9 bases between them. Source: blood, taken before dendritic cell vaccination. The rearrangement uses TRBV28 and TRBJ1-4, with D possibly being TRBD1 (6 bases). The TCR was taken from a human donor with glioblastoma. In DNA form, the CDR3 reads TGTGCCAGCACAGGGGTGCATGAAAAACTGTTTTTT. Encoded protein: CASTGVHEKLFF.